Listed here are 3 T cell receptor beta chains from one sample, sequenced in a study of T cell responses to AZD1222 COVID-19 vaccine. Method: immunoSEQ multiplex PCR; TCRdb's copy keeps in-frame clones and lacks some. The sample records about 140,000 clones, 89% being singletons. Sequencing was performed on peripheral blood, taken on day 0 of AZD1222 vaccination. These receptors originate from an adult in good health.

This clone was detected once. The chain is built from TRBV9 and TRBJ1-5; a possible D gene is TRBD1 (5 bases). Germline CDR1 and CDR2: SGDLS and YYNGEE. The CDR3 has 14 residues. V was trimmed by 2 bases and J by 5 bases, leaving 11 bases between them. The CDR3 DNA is TGTGCCAGCAGCGTGGGGGTAGGGGATCAGCCCCAGCATTTT. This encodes CASSVGVGDQPQHF. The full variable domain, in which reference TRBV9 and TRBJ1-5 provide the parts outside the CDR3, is DSGVTQTPKHLITATGQRVTLRCSPRSGDLSVYWYQQSLDQGLQFLIQYYNGEERAKGNILERFSAQQFPDLHSELNLSSLELGDSALYFCASSVGVGDQPQHFGDGTRLSIL.

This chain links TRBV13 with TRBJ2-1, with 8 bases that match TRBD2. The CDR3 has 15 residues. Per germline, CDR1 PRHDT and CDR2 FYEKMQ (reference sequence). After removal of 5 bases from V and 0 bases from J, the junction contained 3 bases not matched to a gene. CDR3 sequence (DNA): TGTGCCAGCAGCCACGGGGGGGACTCCTACAATGAGCAGTTCTTC. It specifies CASSHGGDSYNEQFF.

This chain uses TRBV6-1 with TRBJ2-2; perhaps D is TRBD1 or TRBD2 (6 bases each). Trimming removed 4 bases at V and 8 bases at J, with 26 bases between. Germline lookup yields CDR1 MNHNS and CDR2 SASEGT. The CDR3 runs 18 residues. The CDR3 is CASSAKSGFGGSVGELFF. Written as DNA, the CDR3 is TGTGCCAGCAGTGCCAAATCCGGCTTCGGGGGCTCCGTTGGGGAGCTGTTTTTT.